This section outlines one T cell receptor beta chain sequence together with its context. Its antigen is still unknown. V was cut by 3 bases and J by 4 bases, with 18 bases left in between. Germline loops: CDR1 MNHNS, CDR2 SASEGT. CDR3 length: 16 residues. The data stem from a study of spatial heterogeneity in lung cancer. Study outcomes and limitations: Tumoral mutation counts were tracked by counts of expanded intratumoral alpha and beta TCRs.

TCRdb ran MiXCR on the 5' RACE reads and lists one entry per CDR3 protein. This sample carries some 97,000 distinct CDR3 sequences, nearly 4.5% of them seen once, and the ten largest clones take around 20%. Noted time point: sample taken at primary tumor resection. This sequence joins TRBV6-1 and TRBJ2-5; TRBD1 or TRBD2 may be the D gene (6 bases each). The receptor was isolated from a male donor with early-stage non-small cell lung cancer. Specimen: lung tumor tissue, collected at surgery. CDR3 residues: CASSDSRGPKGETQYF. DNA for the CDR3: TGTGCCAGCAGTGACTCCCGGGGGCCGAAAGGAGAGACCCAGTACTTC.